The 18 T cell receptor beta chains listed next were all sequenced from one sample in a study of Ad26.COV2.S vaccination and SARS-CoV-2 variants. The treatment was: approximately 18 received Ad26.COV2.S at low or high dose, single or two shots; several received placebo; per-sample allocation not given. Each sample was drawn 63 days after the first injection (of vaccine or placebo). Using immunoSEQ multiplex PCR, the repertoire was profiled, and TCRdb retains in-frame clones only, with some absent. This sample has roughly 350,000 clones, with about 86% found just once. Sample: peripheral blood, taken in a trial of Ad26.COV2.S vaccine versus placebo. The receptor source for this set is a person aged 18-65 years who received the Ad26.COV2.S COVID-19 vaccine or a placebo.

The J gene is TRBJ2-3, the V gene TRBV24-1, with 10 bases lining up with TRBD2. CDR3 length equals 16 residues. CDR1 KGHDR and CDR2 SFDVKD come from the germline V gene. V trimming: 4 bases; J trimming: 6 bases; junction bases outside the gene matches: 9. As DNA, the CDR3 is TGTGCCACCAGTGAGAGCGGGGGGGTATGGTTTGATACGCAGTATTTT. It is translated as CATSESGGVWFDTQYF.

The chain combines TRBV2 with TRBJ2-1, with 8 nucleotides matching TRBD2. CDR3 length: 13 residues. V shed 10 bases, J shed 7 bases, and the junction held 9 bases outside the gene matches. CDR1 and CDR2 from the germline V gene are SNHLY and FYNNEI. The CDR3 sequence: CATQSGRSNEQFF. CDR3 DNA: TGTGCCACTCAGAGCGGGAGATCAAATGAGCAGTTCTTC.

The chain links TRBV2 to TRBJ2-3; tentative D call: TRBD2 (5 bases). The ends were cut back, 11 bases at V and 4 bases at J, with 10 bases in the middle. CDR1 is SNHLY and CDR2 is FYNNEI in the germline V gene. The CDR3 spans 11 residues. CDR3 sequence reads: CAGRMADTQYF. CDR3 nucleotide sequence: TGTGCCGGGAGAATGGCAGATACGCAGTATTTT. The full variable domain, its missing parts supplied by reference TRBV2 and TRBJ2-3, is EPEVTQTPSHQVTQMGQEVILRCVPISNHLYFYWYRQILGQKVEFLVSFYNNEISEKSEIFDDQFSVERPDGSNFTLKIRSTKLEDSAMYFCAGRMADTQYFGPGTRLTVL.

DNA for the CDR3: TGTGCCAGTAGTACTCGGAGGACAGCCGCCAATTCACCCCTCCACTTT. Its protein product is CASSTRRTAANSPLHF. The chain couples TRBV19 to TRBJ1-6; possible D gene TRBD1, 6 bases. Germline CDR1 reads LNHDA; CDR2 reads SQIVND (reference sequence). The CDR3 consists of 16 residues. The V and J ends lost 4 bases and 7 bases respectively, with 17 bases between them.

The chain couples TRBV6-5 to TRBJ2-3, with 9 positions matching TRBD1. CDR1 is MNHEY and CDR2 is SVGAGI in the germline V gene. CDR3 length: 14 amino acids. The V gene end was trimmed by 5 bases and the J gene end by 3 bases; junction bases not matched to a gene: 3. In DNA form, the CDR3 reads TGTGCCAGCAGTCGGGACAGGGATACAGATACGCAGTATTTT. It encodes CASSRDRDTDTQYF.

This clone showed up just once. The chain links TRBV12-3 or TRBV12-4 to TRBJ1-5; D uncertain. The CDR3 length is 12 residues. V lost 6 bases and J 7 bases, leaving 10 bases between the germline ends. The CDR3: CASRTNWQPQHF. The CDR3 region has the DNA TGTGCCAGCAGAACGAACTGGCAGCCCCAGCATTTT.

The V and J genes are TRBV19 and TRBJ2-7; TRBD2 matches 8 bases. The trim removed 1 base at V and 0 bases at J, leaving 2 bases unmatched. This CDR3 region has 15 residues. CDR1 is LNHDA, CDR2 SQIVND, per germline (reference sequence). The DNA of the CDR3 is TGTGCCAGTAGTATAGGACTAGCGATCTCCTACGAGCAGTACTTC. It is translated as CASSIGLAISYEQYF. Complete variable domain (other parts from reference TRBV19 and TRBJ2-7): DGGITQSPKYLFRKEGQNVTLSCEQNLNHDAMYWYRQDPGQGLRLIYYSQIVNDFQKGDIAEGYSVSREKKESFPLTVTSAQKNPTAFYLCASSIGLAISYEQYFGPGTRLTVT.

The chain joins TRBV28 to TRBJ1-1; D perhaps matches TRBD1 (5 bases). Trimming took 3 bases from V and 0 from J, leaving 11 bases between them. This CDR3 has 15 amino acids. CDR1 is MDHEN, CDR2 SYDVKM, per germline. As DNA, the CDR3 is TGTGCCAGCAGTTTGGGCGGGGGACTGAACACTGAAGCTTTCTTT. As protein: CASSLGGGLNTEAFF. Supplemented by reference TRBV28 and TRBJ1-1, the full variable domain reads DVKVTQSSRYLVKRTGEKVFLECVQDMDHENMFWYRQDPGLGLRLIYFSYDVKMKEKGDIPEGYSVSREKKERFSLILESASTNQTSMYLCASSLGGGLNTEAFFGQGTRLTVV.

V usage is TRBV4-3 and J usage is TRBJ1-1, with D perhaps matching TRBD1 (6 bases). This CDR3 spans 14 amino acids. Germline lookup yields CDR1 LGHNA and CDR2 YSLEER. Trimming took 3 bases from V and 4 from J, leaving 12 bases between them. This chain's CDR3 is CASSHNRAGTEAFF. CDR3 sequence (DNA): TGCGCCAGCAGCCATAACAGGGCGGGCACTGAAGCTTTCTTT.

The CDR3 protein is CASTQSGGEPEAFF. In DNA, the CDR3 is TGTGCCAGCACACAATCGGGCGGGGAACCTGAAGCTTTCTTT. This rearrangement joins TRBV7-9 to TRBJ1-1, with D unresolved. V was clipped by 7 bases and J by 6 bases, with 18 bases between them. CDR1 SEHNR and CDR2 FQNEAQ come from the germline V gene (reference sequence). The CDR3 sequence is 14 residues long. Filled out from reference TRBV7-9 and TRBJ1-1, the complete variable domain reads DTGVSQNPRHKITKRGQNVTFRCDPISEHNRLYWYRQTLGQGPEFLTYFQNEAQLEKSRLLSDRFSAERPKGSFSTLEIQRTEQGDSAMYLCASTQSGGEPEAFFGQGTRLTVV.

V usage is TRBV7-9 and J usage is TRBJ2-2; possible D gene TRBD1, 6 bases. The germline V and J ends were trimmed by 1 base and 0 bases, with 9 bases remaining between them. Germline V lookup: CDR1 SEHNR, CDR2 FQNEAQ (reference sequence). CDR3 length equals 16 residues. CDR3 nucleotides: TGTGCCAGCAGCTTAGTTGGGACAACGAACACCGGGGAGCTGTTTTTT. Its protein is CASSLVGTTNTGELFF.

The CDR3 loop is CASSRGYQPQHF. In nucleotides, the CDR3 is TGTGCCAGCAGCCGCGGGTATCAGCCCCAGCATTTT. V is TRBV28 and J is TRBJ1-5; D unresolved. V lost 6 bases, J lost 5 bases, and 8 bases lay in between. The V gene's germline CDR1 is MDHEN and CDR2 SYDVKM. CDR3 size: 12 residues.

J is TRBJ2-7 and V is TRBV3-1 (or the pseudogene TRBV3-2); 9 nucleotides line up with TRBD1. The CDR3 totals 15 residues. Germline V lookup: CDR1 LGHDT, CDR2 YNNKEL (reference sequence). The trim removed 7 bases at V and 3 bases at J, leaving 10 bases unmatched. The CDR3 DNA is TGTGCCAGCAAGCCCCGGGACAGGGAGAACTACGAGCAGTACTTC. Translating it yields CASKPRDRENYEQYF.

V usage is TRBV5-1 and J usage is TRBJ2-1; a weak D match, TRBD2 (6 bases). Germline assignment: CDR1 SGHRS and CDR2 YFSETQ. CDR3 length equals 15 residues. Deletions cut 0 bases from V and 0 bases from J, with 7 bases between. CDR3 coding DNA: TGCGCCAGCAGCTTGGAACTAGCCTCCTACAATGAGCAGTTCTTC. It encodes CASSLELASYNEQFF.

V is TRBV3-1 (or the pseudogene TRBV3-2) and J is TRBJ2-1; 10 positions match TRBD2. The length of the CDR3 is 14 residues. With V trimmed by 7 bases and J by 7 bases, 7 bases remained unmatched. Germline CDR1 is LGHDT and CDR2 is YNNKEL (reference sequence). CDR3 nucleotide sequence: TGTGCCAGCAACCCTAGCGGGAGTCGAAATGAGCAGTTCTTC. The encoded protein is CASNPSGSRNEQFF.

The V gene is TRBV7-8, the J gene TRBJ2-7, with D hard to call. There are 11 residues in the CDR3. The V gene lost 1 base and the J gene lost 4 bases, with 2 bases spanning the gap. Germline assignment: CDR1 SGHVS and CDR2 FQNEAQ. The CDR3 loop is CASSLVYEQYF. The CDR3 DNA sequence: TGTGCCAGCAGCTTAGTATACGAGCAGTACTTC.

The gene calls are TRBV4-2 and TRBJ2-1; 8 nucleotides match TRBD1. The CDR3 runs 15 residues. With V trimmed by 3 bases and J by 5 bases, 6 bases remained unmatched. Germline V CDR1 and CDR2: LGHNA, YNFKEQ. The CDR3 protein is CASSQKRTGNNEQFF. The CDR3 nucleotides are TGTGCCAGCAGCCAGAAAAGGACAGGGAACAATGAGCAGTTCTTC.

CDR3 sequence (DNA): TGTGCCAGCAGAGGAGACAGGGGAGAGACCCAGTACTTC. This codes for CASRGDRGETQYF. The chain has TRBV12-3 or TRBV12-4 and TRBJ2-5; 8 bases align to TRBD1. CDR3 length: 13 amino acids. V lost 6 bases, J lost 4 bases, and 4 bases stayed unmatched.